This TCR beta chain was obtained from a study of Tregs in tolerant kidney transplant recipients. Study-level points and caveats: Some patients' samples used different primers over time, so nucleotide sequences weren't comparable.

Germline V lookup: CDR1 SGHAT, CDR2 FQNNGV. The CDR3 length is 15 residues. V was cut by 1 base and J by 0 bases, with 8 bases left in between. Points on this clone: The antigen is undetermined.

Mixed chimerism was transient after nonmyeloablative marrow transplants from related graft donors. CD4+CD25+CD127- Tregs, CD4+CD25- non-Tregs, CD4 and CD8 cells were sorted. Libraries were prepared by immunoSEQ multiplex PCR; TCRdb keeps only in-frame clonotypes and omits some of them. The sample contains about 21,000 clones, roughly 80% of which appear only once. Source: CD8+ T cells from blood (PBMCs), taken 6 months after the transplant. This chain connects TRBV11-2 to TRBJ2-3; no clear D. The sequence came from a human patient who received a combined kidney and bone marrow transplant. Some of these T cells may belong to the graft donor. This CDR3 reads CASSLGYTSTDTQYF. CDR3 nucleotides: TGTGCCAGCAGCTTAGGCTATACTAGCACAGATACGCAGTATTTT.